Listed below are T cell receptor beta chains from one sample, sequenced in a study of T-cell reconstitution after alpha-beta-depleted transplantation in children. TCRdb ran MiXCR on the PCR reads and lists one entry per CDR3 protein. In the table there are about 980,000 distinct CDR3 sequences, around 30% of which are singletons. The input for sequencing was PBMCs, mostly from graft donor cells, taken 360 days after TCRalphabeta/CD19-depleted stem cell transplant. The receptors originated from a boy younger than two who had a stem cell transplant for SCID, so the T cells may come from the graft donor. Each CDR3 is given with its conserved first and last residue. Fields, in order: V gene, D gene, clone size, J gene, CDR3 DNA, CDR3 protein. A D gene is named only where the DNA matches it firmly. For some rows the clone size is stated as once, few or many, or as a class when expanded; others skip it.

TRBV20-1	TRBD2	few	TRBJ2-1	TGCAGTGCTAGGCCTAGCGGGAAACCCTACAATGAGCAGTTCTTC	CSARPSGKPYNEQFF
TRBV12-3/TRBV12-4	-	-	TRBJ2-2	TGTGCCAGCAGTTTTGACAGAAACACCGGGGAGCTGTTTTTT	CASSFDRNTGELFF
TRBV4-3	TRBD2	few	TRBJ2-5	TGCGCCAGCAGCCAAGAATGGGCTAGCGGACAGACCCAGTACTTC	CASSQEWASGQTQYF
TRBV5-1	TRBD1	-	TRBJ2-1	TGCGCCAGCAGCCGGAAGGGACAGCAAGGTTACAATGAGCAGTTCTTC	CASSRKGQQGYNEQFF
TRBV21-1	-	-	TRBJ2-7	TGTGCCAGCCCACCGAACCGGGACTTACACGACGACGTAGACTACGAGCAGTACTTC	CASPPNRDLHDDVDYEQYF
TRBV6-2/TRBV6-3	TRBD1	-	TRBJ2-7	TGTGCCAGCAGTTACGCGGTGGGACAGAACTACGAGCAGTACTTC	CASSYAVGQNYEQYF
TRBV7-8	TRBD1	once	TRBJ2-3	TGTGCCAGCAGCCTCGGGACAGGAGGGAGCACAGATACGCAGTATTTT	CASSLGTGGSTDTQYF
TRBV27	-	few	TRBJ2-5	TGTGCCAGCAGTCCAAGATACCAAGAGACCCAGTACTTC	CASSPRYQETQYF
TRBV11-1	TRBD2	-	TRBJ2-3	TGTGCCAGCAGCTCCTCAGCGGGGTGGTCCTCGAGCGGCACAGATACGCAGTATTTT	CASSSSAGWSSSGTDTQYF
TRBV20-1	-	-	TRBJ1-1	TGTTCCCACCGACAGCTGATGAACACTGAAGCTTTCTTT	CSHRQLMNTEAFF
TRBV6-1	-	few	TRBJ2-7	TGTGCCAGCAGTGTTCCCGGGGCAATCTCCTACGAGCAGTACTTC	CASSVPGAISYEQYF
TRBV7-2	TRBD1	-	TRBJ1-1	TGTGCCAGCAGCTGGGGACAGGGCGGCACTGAAGCTTTCTTT	CASSWGQGGTEAFF
TRBV10-3	TRBD2	few	TRBJ2-7	TGTGCCATCAGTGGGAGCGGGGTCGAGCAGTACTTC	CAISGSGVEQYF
TRBV29-1	-	-	TRBJ2-1	TGCAGCGTTGACAGGCGGTACCCCTCCTACAATGAGCAGTTCTTC	CSVDRRYPSYNEQFF
TRBV11-2	TRBD2	-	TRBJ2-5	TGTGCCAGCAGTTCTGACGGACTAGCGGGGGGGCCAAGGCGCCGAGAGACCCAGTACTTC	CASSSDGLAGGPRRRETQYF
TRBV20-1	TRBD2	-	TRBJ2-7	TGCAGTGCTCCTGGGTCTTTGGCTAGCGGCGACGAGCAGTACTTC	CSAPGSLASGDEQYF
TRBV20-1	-	-	TRBJ2-4	TGCAGTGCTAGGCCCCAAAACATTCAGTACTTC	CSARPQNIQYF
TRBV4-3	TRBD1	few	TRBJ1-2	TGCGCCAGCAGCTACCAGGCACCGGGACAGGGGAACTATGGCTACACCTTC	CASSYQAPGQGNYGYTF
TRBV28	-	few	TRBJ2-1	TGTGCCAGCAGTTTCGGGGGCCAGGGATTCTACAATGAGCAGTTCTTC	CASSFGGQGFYNEQFF
TRBV29-1	TRBD1	few	TRBJ1-2	TGCAGCGTTGATGGGACAGACAACTATGGCTACACCTTC	CSVDGTDNYGYTF
TRBV4-1	-	-	TRBJ2-7	TGCGCCAGCAGCCAAGATCAAACGGCAGGGTGGGAGCAGTACTTC	CASSQDQTAGWEQYF
TRBV20-1	-	-	TRBJ1-1	TGCAGTGCTAGAGACGCTCCTGGGGTAGGTGTGAACACTGAAGCTTTCTTT	CSARDAPGVGVNTEAFF
TRBV5-1	-	many	TRBJ2-1	TGCGCCAGCAGCTTGGGGCAGGGTCTATTTTACAATGAGCAGTTCTTC	CASSLGQGLFYNEQFF
TRBV7-9	TRBD1	-	TRBJ2-1	TGTGCCACCTCATTGTGGGACAGGGCCTACAATGAGCAGTTCTTC	CATSLWDRAYNEQFF
TRBV29-1	-	few	TRBJ1-1	TGCAGCGTCATCCGGGGAACGAACACTGAAGCTTTCTTT	CSVIRGTNTEAFF
TRBV12-3/TRBV12-4	TRBD1	few	TRBJ1-5	TGTGCCAGCAGTTTCATCGGACAGGGTGATCAGCCCCAGCATTTT	CASSFIGQGDQPQHF
TRBV7-9	-	-	TRBJ2-7	TGTGCCAGCAGCTTAAGTCTGCTCTCCTACGAGCAGTACTTC	CASSLSLLSYEQYF
TRBV27	TRBD1	once	TRBJ1-1	TGTGCCAGCAGTAGGACAGGGAGAGGATGGGACACTGAAGCTTTCTTT	CASSRTGRGWDTEAFF
TRBV20-1	TRBD1	-	TRBJ2-7	TGCAGTGCCCAGACAGGGGGACCCTACGAGCAGTACTTC	CSAQTGGPYEQYF
TRBV5-1	TRBD1	few	TRBJ2-7	TGCGCCAGCAGCTTGGTTTCTGGGACAGGGATCTACGAGCAGTACTTC	CASSLVSGTGIYEQYF
TRBV7-9	-	-	TRBJ1-5	TGTGCCAGCAGCTCTACGCCGGGAGGAGGAGATCAGCCCCAGCATTTT	CASSSTPGGGDQPQHF
TRBV9	-	few	TRBJ1-6	TGTGCCAGCAGCGTACAGTCATCCAATTCACCCCTCCACTTT	CASSVQSSNSPLHF
TRBV9	TRBD1	many	TRBJ2-3	TGTGCCAGCAGCTTAAGACAGGGGGCTGGCACAGATACGCAGTATTTT	CASSLRQGAGTDTQYF
TRBV4-3	-	-	TRBJ1-1	TGCGCCAGCAGCCAAGAGCAGGGAAGTGGCACTGAAGCTTTCTTT	CASSQEQGSGTEAFF
TRBV15	TRBD2	few	TRBJ2-7	TGTGCCACCAGCAGAGACGTGGGAGGGAAAGGTGAGCAGTACTTC	CATSRDVGGKGEQYF
TRBV7-2	-	-	TRBJ2-2	TGTGCCAGCAGCTTAGTTTTATCTGGCCTTACTGGCGGGGAGCTGTTTTTT	CASSLVLSGLTGGELFF
TRBV10-3	-	few	TRBJ2-2	TGTGCCATCAGTGAGAGGGTAGCCACGGCCACCGGGGAGCTGTTTTTT	CAISERVATATGELFF
TRBV20-1	TRBD2	few	TRBJ2-1	TGCAGTGCTATAACGGGGGGGCTTTACAATGAGCAGTTCTTC	CSAITGGLYNEQFF
TRBV5-1	-	few	TRBJ2-1	TGCGCCAGCAGCTTACAGGGCCTCACACACAATGAGCAGTTCTTC	CASSLQGLTHNEQFF
TRBV5-1	-	-	TRBJ2-1	TGCGCCAGCTGCCAGGTGGGTTCCGTGAACAATGAGCAGTTCTTC	CASCQVGSVNNEQFF
TRBV5-1	-	-	TRBJ2-5	TGCGCCAGCAGCTTGGATGTGGGAGAGACCCAGTACTTC	CASSLDVGETQYF
TRBV5-4	-	-	TRBJ1-4	TGTGCCAGCAGCCCGGGGGGCAGGAAGAATGAAAAACTGTTTTTT	CASSPGGRKNEKLFF